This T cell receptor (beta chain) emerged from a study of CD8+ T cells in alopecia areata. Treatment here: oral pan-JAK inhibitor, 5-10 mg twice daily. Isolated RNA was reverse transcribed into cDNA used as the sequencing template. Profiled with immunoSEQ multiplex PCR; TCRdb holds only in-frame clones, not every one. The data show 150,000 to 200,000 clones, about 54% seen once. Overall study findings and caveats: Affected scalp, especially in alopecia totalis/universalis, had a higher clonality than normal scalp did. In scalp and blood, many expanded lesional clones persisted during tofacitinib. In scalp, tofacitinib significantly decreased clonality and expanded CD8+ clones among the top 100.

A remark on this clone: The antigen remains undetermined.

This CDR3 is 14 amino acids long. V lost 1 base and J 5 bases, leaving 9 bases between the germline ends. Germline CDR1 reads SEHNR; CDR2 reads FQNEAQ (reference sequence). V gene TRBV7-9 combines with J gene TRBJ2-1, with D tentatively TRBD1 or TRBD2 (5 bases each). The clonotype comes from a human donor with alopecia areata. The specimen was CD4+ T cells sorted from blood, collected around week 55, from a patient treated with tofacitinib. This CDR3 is CASSLGRDHNEQFF. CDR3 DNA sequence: TGTGCCAGCAGCTTAGGAAGGGACCACAATGAGCAGTTCTTC.